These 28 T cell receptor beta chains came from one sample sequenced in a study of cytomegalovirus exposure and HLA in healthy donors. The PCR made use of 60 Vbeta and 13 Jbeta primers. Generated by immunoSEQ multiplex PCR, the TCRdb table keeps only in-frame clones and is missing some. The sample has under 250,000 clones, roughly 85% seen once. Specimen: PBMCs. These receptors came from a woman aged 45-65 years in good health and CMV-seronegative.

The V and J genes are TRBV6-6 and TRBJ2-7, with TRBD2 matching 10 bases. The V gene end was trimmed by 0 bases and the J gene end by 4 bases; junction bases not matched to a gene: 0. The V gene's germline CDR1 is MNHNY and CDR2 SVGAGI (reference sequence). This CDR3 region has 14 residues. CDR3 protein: CASSYSTSGYEQYF. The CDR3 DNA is TGTGCCAGCAGTTACTCGACTAGCGGGTACGAGCAGTACTTC.

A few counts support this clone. The CDR3 sequence is CASSPRDLMGNQPQHF. In nucleotides, the CDR3 is TGTGCCAGCTCACCGCGGGACCTTATGGGCAATCAGCCCCAGCATTTT. V and J are TRBV18 and TRBJ1-5, with a tentative D call TRBD1 (5 bases). Germline-derived CDR1 and CDR2 are KGHSH and LQKENI. V lost 3 bases and J 2 bases, leaving 14 bases between the germline ends. The CDR3 loop spans 16 amino acids. Combining the CDR3 with reference TRBV18 and TRBJ1-5 gives the whole variable domain NAGVMQNPRHLVRRRGQEARLRCSPMKGHSHVYWYRQLPEEGLKFMVYLQKENIIDESGMPKERFSAEFPKEGPSILRIQQVVRGDSAAYFCASSPRDLMGNQPQHFGDGTRLSIL.

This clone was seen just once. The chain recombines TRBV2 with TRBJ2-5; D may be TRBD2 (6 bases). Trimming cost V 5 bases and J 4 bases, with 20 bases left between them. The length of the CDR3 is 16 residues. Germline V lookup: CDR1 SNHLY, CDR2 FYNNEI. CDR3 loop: CASSRAGQSYIETQYF. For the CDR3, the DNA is TGTGCCAGCAGTCGAGCGGGCCAAAGCTATATAGAGACCCAGTACTTC.

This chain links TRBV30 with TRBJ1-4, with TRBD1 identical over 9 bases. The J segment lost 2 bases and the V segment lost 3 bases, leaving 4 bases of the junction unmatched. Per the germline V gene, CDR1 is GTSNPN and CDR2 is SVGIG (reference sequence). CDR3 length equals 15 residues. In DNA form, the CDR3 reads TGTGCCTGGAGCCCTGACAGGGGGACTAATGAAAAACTGTTTTTT. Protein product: CAWSPDRGTNEKLFF.

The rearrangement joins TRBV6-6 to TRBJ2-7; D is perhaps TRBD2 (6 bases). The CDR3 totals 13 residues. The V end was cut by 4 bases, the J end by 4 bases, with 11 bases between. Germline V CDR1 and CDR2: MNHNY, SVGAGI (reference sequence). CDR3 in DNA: TGTGCCAGCAGTTTCGGGAGCAAATACGAGCAGTACTTC. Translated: CASSFGSKYEQYF.

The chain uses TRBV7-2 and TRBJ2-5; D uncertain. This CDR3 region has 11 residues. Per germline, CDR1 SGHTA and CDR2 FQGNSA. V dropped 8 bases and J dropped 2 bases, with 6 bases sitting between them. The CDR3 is CASREQETQYF. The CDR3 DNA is TGTGCCAGCCGAGAGCAAGAGACCCAGTACTTC.

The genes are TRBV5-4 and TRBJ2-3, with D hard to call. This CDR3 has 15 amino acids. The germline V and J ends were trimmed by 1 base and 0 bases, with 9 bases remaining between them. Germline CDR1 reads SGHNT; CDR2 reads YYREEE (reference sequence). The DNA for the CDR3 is TGTGCCAGCAGCTTGCTATCGACTAGCACAGATACGCAGTATTTT. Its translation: CASSLLSTSTDTQYF. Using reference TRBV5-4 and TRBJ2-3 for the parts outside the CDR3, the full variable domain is ETGVTQSPTHLIKTRGQQVTLRCSSQSGHNTVSWYQQALGQGPQFIFQYYREEENGRGNFPPRFSGLQFPNYSSELNVNALELDDSALYLCASSLLSTSTDTQYFGPGTRLTVL.

CDR3 in amino acids: CASSSYQGNQPQHF. The CDR3, as DNA: TGTGCCAGCAGTTCGTATCAGGGAAATCAGCCCCAGCATTTT. The chain joins TRBV6-5 to TRBJ1-5; a possible D gene is TRBD1 (5 bases). V was clipped by 4 bases and J by 4 bases, with 11 bases between them. The CDR3 loop spans 14 amino acids. From germline, CDR1 is MNHEY and CDR2 SVGAGI.

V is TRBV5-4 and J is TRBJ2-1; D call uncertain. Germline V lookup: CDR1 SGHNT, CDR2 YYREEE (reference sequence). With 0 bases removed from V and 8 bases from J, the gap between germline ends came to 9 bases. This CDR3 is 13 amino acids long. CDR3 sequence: CASSLVQSDEQFF. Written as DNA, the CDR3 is TGTGCCAGCAGCTTGGTTCAGTCCGATGAGCAGTTCTTC.

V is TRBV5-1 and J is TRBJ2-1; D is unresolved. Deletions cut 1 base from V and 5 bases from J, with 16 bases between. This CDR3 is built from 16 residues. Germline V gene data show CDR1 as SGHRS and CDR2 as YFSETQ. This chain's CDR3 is CASSLPGSLAHNEQFF. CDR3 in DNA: TGCGCCAGCAGCTTGCCGGGTTCCTTAGCCCACAATGAGCAGTTCTTC.

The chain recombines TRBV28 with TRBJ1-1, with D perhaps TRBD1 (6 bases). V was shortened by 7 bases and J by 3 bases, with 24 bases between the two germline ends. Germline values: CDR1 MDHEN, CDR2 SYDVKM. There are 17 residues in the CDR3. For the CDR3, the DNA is TGTGCCAGCACTCCGACAGGATCTTTTGGTTCGGACACTGAAGCTTTCTTT. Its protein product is CASTPTGSFGSDTEAFF.

Written as DNA, the CDR3 is TGTGCCAGTAGAAGGACAGGGGGCGCGCTTGATGGCTACACCTTC. It codes for CASRRTGGALDGYTF. The rearrangement joins TRBV19 to TRBJ1-2, with TRBD1 matching 11 bases. The CDR3 runs 15 residues. The V gene's germline CDR1 is LNHDA and CDR2 SQIVND (reference sequence). Unmatched junction bases numbered 9, after V lost 6 bases and J lost 6 bases.

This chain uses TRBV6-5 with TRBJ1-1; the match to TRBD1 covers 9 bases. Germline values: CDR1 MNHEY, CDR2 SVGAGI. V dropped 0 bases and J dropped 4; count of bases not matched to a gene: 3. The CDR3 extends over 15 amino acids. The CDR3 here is CASSYSKTGGTEAFF. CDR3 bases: TGTGCCAGCAGTTACTCGAAGACAGGGGGCACTGAAGCTTTCTTT.

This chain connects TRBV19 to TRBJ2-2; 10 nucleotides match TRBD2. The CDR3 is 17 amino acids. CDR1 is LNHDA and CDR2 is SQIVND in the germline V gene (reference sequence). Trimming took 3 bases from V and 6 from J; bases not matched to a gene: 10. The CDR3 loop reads CASSIPGSSGSSGELFF. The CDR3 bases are TGTGCCAGTAGTATTCCCGGGTCTAGCGGGAGTTCCGGGGAGCTGTTTTTT.

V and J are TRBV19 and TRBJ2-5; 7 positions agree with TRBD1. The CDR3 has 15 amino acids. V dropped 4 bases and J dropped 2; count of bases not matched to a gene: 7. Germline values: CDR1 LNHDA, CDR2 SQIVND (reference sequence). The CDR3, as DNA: TGTGCCAGTAGTAAGGGGGCAGCGATTCAAGAGACCCAGTACTTC. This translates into CASSKGAAIQETQYF.

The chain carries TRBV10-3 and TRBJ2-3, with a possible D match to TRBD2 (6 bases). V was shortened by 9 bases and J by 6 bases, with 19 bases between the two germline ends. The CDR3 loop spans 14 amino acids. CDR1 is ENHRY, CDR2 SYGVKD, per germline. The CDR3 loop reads CAIRDSQRGDTQYF. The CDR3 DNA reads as TGTGCCATACGGGACTCCCAACGTGGGGATACGCAGTATTTT.

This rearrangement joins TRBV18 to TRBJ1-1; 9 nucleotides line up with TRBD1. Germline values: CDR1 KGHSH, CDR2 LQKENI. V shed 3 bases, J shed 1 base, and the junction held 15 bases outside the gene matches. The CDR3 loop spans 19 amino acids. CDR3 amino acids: CASSPTHPPGQGANTEAFF. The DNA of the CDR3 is TGTGCCAGCTCACCCACCCACCCCCCGGGACAGGGAGCGAACACTGAAGCTTTCTTT.

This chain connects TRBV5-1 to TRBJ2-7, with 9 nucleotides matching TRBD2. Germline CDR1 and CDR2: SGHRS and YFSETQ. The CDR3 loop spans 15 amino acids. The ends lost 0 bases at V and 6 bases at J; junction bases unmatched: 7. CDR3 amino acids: CASSLVSGRGGEQYF. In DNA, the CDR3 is TGCGCCAGCAGCTTGGTTAGCGGGAGAGGAGGCGAGCAGTACTTC.

CDR3 loop: CASDRQSLNTEAFF. The CDR3 DNA reads TGTGCCAGCGACAGGCAGAGTTTGAACACTGAAGCTTTCTTT. The chain has TRBV7-2 and TRBJ1-1; D perhaps matches TRBD1 (6 bases). V was clipped by 8 bases and J by 0 bases, with 13 bases between them. The CDR3 is 14 residues long. CDR1 SGHTA and CDR2 FQGNSA come from the germline V gene.

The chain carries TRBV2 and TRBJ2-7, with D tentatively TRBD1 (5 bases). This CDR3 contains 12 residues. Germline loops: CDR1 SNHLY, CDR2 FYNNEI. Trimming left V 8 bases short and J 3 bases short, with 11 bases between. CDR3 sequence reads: CASGQQVYEQYF. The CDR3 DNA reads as TGTGCCAGCGGACAACAAGTCTACGAGCAGTACTTC.

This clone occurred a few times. For the CDR3, the DNA is TGTGCCAGCAGTCCACCACGACAGGGGAGGGACGAGCAGTACTTC. The encoded protein is CASSPPRQGRDEQYF. The genes are TRBV28 and TRBJ2-7; a weak D match, TRBD1 (8 bases). Between the trimmed V and J ends, which lost 5 bases and 5 bases, there was a span of 19 bases. This CDR3 has 15 amino acids. Germline values: CDR1 MDHEN, CDR2 SYDVKM. Using reference TRBV28 and TRBJ2-7 for the parts outside the CDR3, the full variable domain is DVKVTQSSRYLVKRTGEKVFLECVQDMDHENMFWYRQDPGLGLRLIYFSYDVKMKEKGDIPEGYSVSREKKERFSLILESASTNQTSMYLCASSPPRQGRDEQYFGPGTRLTVT.

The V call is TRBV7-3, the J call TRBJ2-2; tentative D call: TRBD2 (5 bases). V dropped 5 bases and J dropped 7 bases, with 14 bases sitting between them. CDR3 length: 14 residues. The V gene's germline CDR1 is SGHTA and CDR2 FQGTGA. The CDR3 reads CASSQTSVGGELFF. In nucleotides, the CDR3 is TGTGCCAGCAGCCAAACTAGTGTTGGCGGGGAGCTGTTTTTT.

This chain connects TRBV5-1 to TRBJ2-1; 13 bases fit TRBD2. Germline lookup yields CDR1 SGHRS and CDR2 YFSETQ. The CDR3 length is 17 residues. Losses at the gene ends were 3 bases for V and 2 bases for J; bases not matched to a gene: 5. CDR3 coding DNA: TGCGCCAGCAGCTCCAGGACTAGCGGGAGCACCTACAATGAGCAGTTCTTC. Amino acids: CASSSRTSGSTYNEQFF.

DNA for the CDR3: TGTGCCAGCAGTGCAGGGGCTGGGGCCAACGTCCTGACTTTC. Its protein is CASSAGAGANVLTF. The rearrangement links TRBV6-1 to TRBJ2-6; D perhaps matches TRBD1 (6 bases). V dropped 4 bases and J dropped 2 bases, with 6 bases sitting between them. The germline V gene encodes CDR1 MNHNS and CDR2 SASEGT. CDR3 length: 14 residues.

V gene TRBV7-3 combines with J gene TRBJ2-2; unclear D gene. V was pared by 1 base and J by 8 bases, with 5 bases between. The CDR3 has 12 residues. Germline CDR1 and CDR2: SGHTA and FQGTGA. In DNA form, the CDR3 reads TGTGCCAGCAGCTTAATTTCTGGGGAGCTGTTTTTT. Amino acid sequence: CASSLISGELFF.

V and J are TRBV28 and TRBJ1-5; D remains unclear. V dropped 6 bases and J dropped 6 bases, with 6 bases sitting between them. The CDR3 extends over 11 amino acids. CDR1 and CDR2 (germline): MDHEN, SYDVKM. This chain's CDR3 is CASRAGQPQHF. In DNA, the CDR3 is TGTGCCAGCAGAGCTGGTCAGCCCCAGCATTTT.

Here the CDR3 reads CSVGLYQETQYF. CDR3 in DNA: TGCAGCGTGGGACTATATCAAGAGACCCAGTACTTC. This chain uses TRBV29-1 with TRBJ2-5, with TRBD2 identical over 7 bases. In germline, CDR1 is SQVTM, CDR2 ANQGSEA. V lost 6 bases, J lost 2 bases, and 3 bases stayed unmatched. The CDR3 totals 12 residues.

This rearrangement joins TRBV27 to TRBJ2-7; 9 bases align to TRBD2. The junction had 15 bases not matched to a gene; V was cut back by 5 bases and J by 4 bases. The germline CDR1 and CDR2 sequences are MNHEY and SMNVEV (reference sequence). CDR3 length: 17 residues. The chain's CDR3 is CASSIYTTSGAQYEQYF. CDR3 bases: TGTGCCAGCAGTATCTACACGACTAGCGGAGCCCAATACGAGCAGTACTTC.